Presented here are 19 T cell receptor beta chains from one specimen sequenced in a study of T-cell reconstitution after alpha-beta-depleted transplantation in children. Unique molecular identifiers tagged the TCRbeta library. From the PCR reads, TCRdb called clonotypes with MiXCR, one entry per CDR3 protein. The sample has 300,000 to 400,000 distinct CDR3 sequences, approximately 23% seen once. This sample comprised PBMCs, mostly from graft donor cells, obtained 180 days after TCRalphabeta/CD19-depleted stem cell transplant. The source is a male patient between 10 and 17 years old who had a stem cell transplant for acute lymphoblastic leukemia, so the T cells may come from the graft donor.

This chain links TRBV4-1 with TRBJ2-7; weak D call: TRBD1 (6 bases). V was pared by 3 bases and J by 5 bases, with 23 bases between. The germline CDR1 and CDR2 sequences are MGHRA and YSYEKL. The length of the CDR3 is 17 residues. CDR3 sequence: CASSHAPVQLGGHEQYF. CDR3 nucleotides: TGCGCCAGCAGCCATGCCCCGGTTCAGCTTGGGGGCCACGAGCAGTACTTC.

This rearrangement joins TRBV7-2 to TRBJ2-7; 7 bases match TRBD2. CDR3 length: 15 residues. Germline V gene sequence: CDR1 SGHTA, CDR2 FQGNSA. J was trimmed by 5 bases and V by 2 bases; bases with no gene match: 9. The CDR3 bases are TGTGCCAGCAGCTTAAGAACCAGCGGGACCCACGAGCAGTACTTC. Amino acids: CASSLRTSGTHEQYF.

This clonotype has only a few counts. V and J are TRBV7-3 and TRBJ2-3; perhaps TRBD1 as D (5 bases). This CDR3 is 14 amino acids long. Germline V gene sequence: CDR1 SGHTA, CDR2 FQGTGA. Trimming removed 8 bases at V and 2 bases at J, with 14 bases between. The CDR3 DNA sequence: TGTGCCAGCGGTCGGTACAGGAACACAGATACGCAGTATTTT. Translating gives CASGRYRNTDTQYF.

This clonotype was found a few times. V gene TRBV27 combines with J gene TRBJ2-7; the D gene is possibly TRBD1 (6 bases). The CDR3 has 14 residues. V was pared by 4 bases and J by 0 bases, with 10 bases between. The germline V gene has CDR1 MNHEY and CDR2 SMNVEV (reference sequence). CDR3 amino acids: CASSYGQSSYEQYF. CDR3 coding DNA: TGTGCCAGCAGTTACGGACAGAGCTCCTACGAGCAGTACTTC.

The chain recombines TRBV5-5 with TRBJ2-7; D gene unclear. This CDR3 spans 17 amino acids. The V end was cut by 0 bases, the J end by 3 bases, with 19 bases between. The germline V gene has CDR1 SGHKS and CDR2 YYEKEE (reference sequence). The CDR3 loop reads CASSLEGIRLGYYEQYF. CDR3 nucleotides: TGTGCCAGCAGCTTGGAGGGAATCCGATTGGGATACTACGAGCAGTACTTC.

The V and J genes are TRBV11-2 and TRBJ2-2; 9 bases are shared with TRBD2. Germline CDR1 reads SGHAT; CDR2 reads FQNNGV. The V segment lost 4 bases and the J segment 1 base; nucleotides outside the gene matches: 4. This CDR3 has 16 residues. As DNA, the CDR3 is TGTGCCAGCAGCTCTTATAGCGGGAGGAACACCGGGGAGCTGTTTTTT. Translated, it gives CASSSYSGRNTGELFF.

The CDR3 DNA reads as TGTGCCAGCAGTTGGACGGGACACTTTAACTATGGCTACACCTTC. Encoded protein: CASSWTGHFNYGYTF. The gene calls are TRBV27 and TRBJ1-2; tentatively, D is TRBD1 (6 bases). V was pared by 4 bases and J by 1 base, with 13 bases between. This CDR3 region has 15 residues. Germline V lookup: CDR1 MNHEY, CDR2 SMNVEV (reference sequence).

This clonotype has just a few counts. The V and J genes are TRBV12-3 or TRBV12-4 and TRBJ2-3, with TRBD2 as a possible D gene (5 bases). Trimming took 8 bases from V and 5 from J, leaving 11 bases between them. This CDR3 is 12 amino acids long. The CDR3 sequence: CASRAEVDTQYF. CDR3 nucleotides: TGTGCCAGCCGGGCGGAGGTAGATACGCAGTATTTT.

This clonotype came up a few times. The CDR3 DNA reads TGTGCCGGTGGAGGGCCAGAAGAGACCCAGTACTTC. Its protein product is CAGGGPEETQYF. This chain uses TRBV7-9 with TRBJ2-5; D is possibly TRBD2 (6 bases). Germline V gene data show CDR1 as SEHNR and CDR2 as FQNEAQ (reference sequence). The CDR3 covers 12 residues. Trimming left V 11 bases short and J 3 bases short, with 13 bases between.

CDR3 region: CASSSWTGGETQYF. The CDR3 nucleotides read TGTGCCAGCAGTTCTTGGACAGGAGGAGAGACCCAGTACTTC. The genes are TRBV6-5 and TRBJ2-5; 7 bases fit TRBD1. After removal of 4 bases from V and 4 bases from J, the junction contained 6 bases not matched to a gene. This CDR3 spans 14 amino acids. Germline V gene sequence: CDR1 MNHEY, CDR2 SVGAGI.

This clonotype came up a few times. The gene calls are TRBV20-1 and TRBJ2-7; 7 positions match TRBD2. CDR3 length: 13 amino acids. Trimming at V came to 4 bases and at J to 5 bases, leaving 8 bases not matched to a gene. Germline lookup yields CDR1 DFQATT and CDR2 SNEGSKA (reference sequence). This chain's CDR3 is CSANPAGRNEQYF. The CDR3 DNA is TGCAGTGCTAATCCCGCCGGGAGGAACGAGCAGTACTTC.

This clonotype was detected many times. This chain joins TRBV27 and TRBJ2-6; no reliable D call. This CDR3 is 13 amino acids long. V lost 4 bases, J lost 0 bases, and 1 base lay in between. Germline-derived CDR1 and CDR2 are MNHEY and SMNVEV (reference sequence). CDR3 DNA: TGTGCCAGCAGTTACTCTGGGGCCAACGTCCTGACTTTC. Translated, it gives CASSYSGANVLTF.

This clonotype has more than one count but fewer than ten. The chain links TRBV7-2 to TRBJ2-7; D is perhaps TRBD1 (5 bases). Germline lookup yields CDR1 SGHTA and CDR2 FQGNSA. Trimming took 4 bases from V and 6 from J, leaving 10 bases between them. The length of the CDR3 is 12 residues. The CDR3 protein is CASSSLRGEQYF. The CDR3 nucleotides read TGTGCCAGCAGCTCATTAAGGGGCGAGCAGTACTTC.

There are a few counts of this clonotype. This chain links TRBV15 with TRBJ2-5, with TRBD2 identical over 9 bases. CDR1 and CDR2 from the germline V gene are LNHNV and YYDKDF (reference sequence). Losses at the gene ends were 4 bases for V and 5 bases for J; bases not matched to a gene: 11. The CDR3 covers 16 residues. In nucleotides, the CDR3 is TGTGCCACCAGCACGCGGCGGGAGGGCCTTGGTGAGACCCAGTACTTC. Its protein is CATSTRREGLGETQYF.

The sample holds many counts of this clonotype. The rearrangement links TRBV29-1 to TRBJ2-7; TRBD2 might be the D (6 bases). V lost 2 bases and J lost 3, with 8 bases in between. The germline V gene has CDR1 SQVTM and CDR2 ANQGSEA. This CDR3 has 12 amino acids. CDR3 nucleotide sequence: TGCAGCGTTGAAAAGGAGGGCTACGAGCAGTACTTC. It translates to CSVEKEGYEQYF.

The DNA for the CDR3 is TGTGCCAGCAGTGAACTCTTCGGGGGACTAGCGGGAGGGGCCGGGGAGCTGTTTTTT. Translated: CASSELFGGLAGGAGELFF. The chain links TRBV6-1 to TRBJ2-2, with TRBD2 identical over 16 bases. Germline CDR1 is MNHNS and CDR2 is SASEGT. V lost 2 bases, J lost 6 bases, and 9 bases stayed unmatched. There are 19 residues in the CDR3.

This clonotype showed up just a few times. V usage is TRBV14 and J usage is TRBJ2-7, with D possibly TRBD2 on 6 matching bases. Germline lookup yields CDR1 SGHDN and CDR2 FVKESK. Trimming stripped 5 bases from V and 2 bases from J, with 13 bases between. The CDR3 contains 14 residues. The CDR3 protein is CASSLPGLTYEQYF. DNA for the CDR3: TGTGCCAGCAGCTTACCGGGACTGACCTACGAGCAGTACTTC.

This chain links TRBV4-1 with TRBJ2-1; 14 bases map to TRBD2. The CDR3 length is 17 residues. J gave up 10 bases and V 0 bases, and 8 bases lay outside the gene matches. Germline V lookup: CDR1 MGHRA, CDR2 YSYEKL. CDR3 nucleotide sequence: TGCGCCAGCAGCCAAGAGGTCGGGACTAGCGGGAGTGGGGAGCAGTTCTTC. This encodes CASSQEVGTSGSGEQFF.

The chain joins TRBV29-1 to TRBJ2-7; D possibly matches TRBD1 or TRBD2 (7 bases each). V lost 1 base to trimming and J lost 6 bases, with 16 bases between them. This CDR3 comprises 14 residues. Germline V gives CDR1 SQVTM, CDR2 ANQGSEA. The CDR3 sequence: CSVEGQGRGGEQYF. CDR3 in DNA: TGCAGCGTTGAAGGACAGGGAAGGGGGGGCGAGCAGTACTTC.